The 12 T cell receptor beta chains below were found in one sample sequenced in a study of cytomegalovirus exposure and HLA in healthy donors. The PCR ran on 60 Vbeta and 13 Jbeta primers. Generated by immunoSEQ multiplex PCR, the TCRdb table keeps only in-frame clones and is missing some. The data contain over 85,000 clones, approximately 69% of them singletons. Sequences were obtained from PBMCs. The receptors originated from a female donor in good health and CMV-seronegative.

The chain uses TRBV10-1 and TRBJ2-2; D not certain. Per germline, CDR1 WNHNN and CDR2 SYGVQD (reference sequence). V was clipped by 5 bases and J by 5 bases, with 6 bases between them. The CDR3 has 12 amino acids. CDR3 DNA: TGCGCCAGCAGTCTCGGGACCGGGGAGCTGTTTTTT. Protein: CASSLGTGELFF.

The chain employs TRBV19 and TRBJ2-2; maybe TRBD1 (5 bases). The CDR3 runs 13 residues. Germline CDR1 LNHDA, CDR2 SQIVND (reference sequence). V lost 7 bases and J lost 5, with 11 bases in between. CDR3 in DNA: TGTGCCAGTAAAGGGGTTAGGACCGGGGAGCTGTTTTTT. Its protein product is CASKGVRTGELFF.

The chain carries TRBV13 and TRBJ1-2, with D possibly TRBD1 on 5 matching bases. The V and J ends lost 6 bases and 7 bases respectively, with 21 bases between them. CDR1 PRHDT and CDR2 FYEKMQ come from the germline V gene (reference sequence). The CDR3 has 15 residues. CDR3 sequence: CASSTHMQGTGGYTF. The CDR3, as DNA: TGTGCCAGCAGTACACATATGCAGGGTACGGGTGGCTACACCTTC.

The chain uses TRBV6-1 and TRBJ2-3; 7 nucleotides line up with TRBD1. The CDR3 extends over 17 amino acids. V lost 4 bases to trimming and J lost 2 bases; unmatched junction nucleotides: 12. Germline values: CDR1 MNHNS, CDR2 SASEGT. The CDR3 here is CASSGGGQSTLTDTQYF. DNA of the CDR3: TGTGCCAGCAGTGGTGGGGGACAGTCGACTCTCACAGATACGCAGTATTTT.

This chain joins TRBV20-1 and TRBJ2-3; D is uncertain. CDR1 and CDR2 from the germline V gene are DFQATT and SNEGSKA (reference sequence). The CDR3 is 11 residues long. The V and J ends lost 5 bases and 4 bases respectively, with 7 bases between them. The CDR3 region has the DNA TGCAGTGCTGTTAGTTCAGATACGCAGTATTTT. Translating it yields CSAVSSDTQYF.

V gene TRBV6-1 combines with J gene TRBJ1-5; 8 nucleotides line up with TRBD1. V was pared by 4 bases and J by 5 bases, with 7 bases of the junction left unmatched. The germline CDR1 and CDR2 sequences are MNHNS and SASEGT. The CDR3 sequence is 15 residues long. The CDR3 loop is CASSAGGGGYQPQHF. CDR3 DNA: TGTGCCAGCAGTGCAGGGGGCGGGGGATATCAGCCCCAGCATTTT.

The V call is TRBV4-1, the J call TRBJ2-7, with TRBD1 as a possible D gene (5 bases). Trimming shortened V by 0 bases and J by 0 bases, and 9 bases separated the two germline ends. Looked up from germline, CDR1 is MGHRA and CDR2 is YSYEKL. This CDR3 spans 15 amino acids. In nucleotides, the CDR3 is TGCGCCAGCAGCCAAGAGACAGTCTACTCCTACGAGCAGTACTTC. Protein: CASSQETVYSYEQYF.

The rearrangement uses TRBV9 and TRBJ2-7; 7 bases are a match to TRBD2. The germline gives CDR1 SGDLS, CDR2 YYNGEE. This CDR3 is 14 amino acids long. V trimming: 3 bases; J trimming: 3 bases; junction bases outside the gene matches: 6. This CDR3 reads CASSAGTTVYEQYF. CDR3 bases: TGTGCCAGCAGCGCCGGGACTACCGTCTACGAGCAGTACTTC. Supplemented by reference TRBV9 and TRBJ2-7, the full variable domain reads DSGVTQTPKHLITATGQRVTLRCSPRSGDLSVYWYQQSLDQGLQFLIQYYNGEERAKGNILERFSAQQFPDLHSELNLSSLELGDSALYFCASSAGTTVYEQYFGPGTRLTVT.

This chain uses TRBV6-1 with TRBJ2-3; 7 nucleotides agree with TRBD1. V dropped 2 bases and J dropped 0; count of bases not matched to a gene: 5. CDR3 length equals 16 residues. Germline V lookup: CDR1 MNHNS, CDR2 SASEGT. CDR3 residues: CASSEQRGPSTDTQYF. In DNA, the CDR3 is TGTGCCAGCAGTGAACAGAGGGGGCCCAGCACAGATACGCAGTATTTT.

This chain uses TRBV27 with TRBJ1-1; 10 positions agree with TRBD1. Germline CDR1 and CDR2: MNHEY and SMNVEV (reference sequence). J gave up 2 bases and V 5 bases, and 5 bases lay outside the gene matches. The CDR3 loop spans 15 amino acids. CDR3 sequence: CASSTRDRGNTEAFF. The CDR3 DNA sequence: TGTGCCAGCAGTACGAGGGACAGGGGAAACACTGAAGCTTTCTTT.

The rearrangement links TRBV11-2 to TRBJ2-4; 7 bases are shared with TRBD1. Looked up from germline, CDR1 is SGHAT and CDR2 is FQNNGV. J gave up 8 bases and V 7 bases, and 8 bases lay outside the gene matches. The CDR3 has 13 residues. This chain's CDR3 is CASKNSGTDIQYF. CDR3 DNA: TGTGCCAGCAAAAACTCCGGGACAGACATTCAGTACTTC.

In DNA, the CDR3 is TGTGCCAGCAACCCCCGCCGGACTAGTGACATTCAGTACTTC. Residues: CASNPRRTSDIQYF. V and J are TRBV7-8 and TRBJ2-4, with 7 nucleotides matching TRBD2. Germline values: CDR1 SGHVS, CDR2 FQNEAQ. Trimming cost V 7 bases and J 8 bases; bases outside gene matches: 11. The CDR3 covers 14 residues.